The 30 T cell receptor beta chains presented below share a single source sample, sequenced in a study of identical twins. TCRdb fed the 5' RACE reads into MiXCR, producing one record per CDR3 protein. In the table there are 430,000 or so distinct CDR3 sequences, approximately 24% of which are singletons. The same sample was also studied in work on T cells expressing NK-cell markers.

The specimen was CD4+ T cells sorted from blood. These receptors came from a woman in her late teens or twenties in good health.

This chain uses TRBV19 with TRBJ2-1; possible D gene TRBD2, 7 bases. The CDR3 is 14 residues long. Germline loops: CDR1 LNHDA, CDR2 SQIVND (reference sequence). Trimming removed 7 bases at V and 4 bases at J, with 14 bases between. The DNA for the CDR3 is TGTGCCAGTACCACCGCGGGGGCTTACAATGAGCAGTTCTTC. It codes for CASTTAGAYNEQFF.

This clonotype occurred a few times. The chain recombines TRBV28 with TRBJ2-3, with 7 bases aligning to TRBD2. CDR3 length: 15 residues. In germline, CDR1 is MDHEN, CDR2 SYDVKM. V trimming: 5 bases; J trimming: 0 bases; junction bases outside the gene matches: 5. The CDR3 DNA sequence: TGTGCCAGCAGTCTCTCTAGCGGAAGCACAGATACGCAGTATTTT. It is translated as CASSLSSGSTDTQYF.

This rearrangement joins TRBV27 to TRBJ2-5; D possibly uses TRBD1 or TRBD2 (6 bases each). Germline CDR1 is MNHEY and CDR2 is SMNVEV (reference sequence). Trimming took 6 bases from V and 3 from J, leaving 11 bases between them. The CDR3 extends over 13 amino acids. The CDR3 sequence is CASRGGTEETQYF. As DNA, the CDR3 is TGTGCCAGCAGAGGGGGGACGGAAGAGACCCAGTACTTC.

This chain connects TRBV6-5 to TRBJ1-2, with D perhaps TRBD1 (5 bases). Germline CDR1 is MNHEY and CDR2 is SVGAGI. The germline V and J ends were trimmed by 0 bases and 4 bases, with 9 bases remaining between them. The CDR3 is 14 amino acids. The CDR3 nucleotides read TGTGCCAGCAGTTACTCGGGGGGGGTCTATGGCTACACCTTC. Translating gives CASSYSGGVYGYTF.

In this sample, this clonotype turned up a few times. J is TRBJ2-6 and V is TRBV12-3 or TRBV12-4; the match to TRBD1 covers 8 bases. The CDR3 is 14 residues long. The V segment lost 4 bases and the J segment 12 bases; nucleotides outside the gene matches: 8. Written as DNA, the CDR3 is TGTGCCAGCAGTTCCAGGACAGGGTCAAGCGTCCTGACTTTC. It codes for CASSSRTGSSVLTF.

This sequence joins TRBV12-3 or TRBV12-4 and TRBJ1-2; D may be TRBD1 (6 bases). The germline V and J ends were trimmed by 5 bases and 4 bases, with 14 bases remaining between them. This CDR3 has 14 residues. In nucleotides, the CDR3 is TGTGCCAGCAGTCGAACAGGGCCTTTCTATGGCTACACCTTC. It specifies CASSRTGPFYGYTF.

The rearrangement uses TRBV5-5 and TRBJ2-3, with D possibly matching TRBD2 (6 bases). Looked up from germline, CDR1 is SGHKS and CDR2 is YYEKEE (reference sequence). This CDR3 comprises 14 residues. V shed 2 bases and J shed 4 bases, with 11 bases lying between them. The CDR3 region is CASSLGTAPDTQYF. DNA for the CDR3: TGTGCCAGCAGCTTAGGGACTGCCCCAGATACGCAGTATTTT.

This clonotype was picked up one time. The chain has TRBV5-1 and TRBJ2-3; 7 nucleotides agree with TRBD2. The germline gives CDR1 SGHRS, CDR2 YFSETQ. The CDR3 consists of 15 residues. Trimming cost V 9 bases and J 0 bases; bases outside gene matches: 10. CDR3 residues: CATTWTGGSTDTQYF. DNA for the CDR3: TGCGCCACCACCTGGACGGGGGGAAGCACAGATACGCAGTATTTT. Filled out from reference TRBV5-1 and TRBJ2-3, the complete variable domain reads KAGVTQTPRYLIKTRGQQVTLSCSPISGHRSVSWYQQTPGQGLQFLFEYFSETQRNKGNFPGRFSGRQFSNSRSEMNVSTLELGDSALYLCATTWTGGSTDTQYFGPGTRLTVL.

This clonotype came up a few times. The V call is TRBV20-1, the J call TRBJ2-3; TRBD1 is a possible D gene (6 bases). V was clipped by 6 bases and J by 2 bases, with 21 bases between them. The CDR3 is 16 amino acids. Germline CDR1 reads DFQATT; CDR2 reads SNEGSKA (reference sequence). The CDR3 bases are TGCAGTGCAGTTACTAGAGACAGGAGCACCACAGATACGCAGTATTTT. Its protein product is CSAVTRDRSTTDTQYF.

The chain carries TRBV20-1 and TRBJ1-6, with 7 bases matching TRBD1. Trimming took 4 bases from V and 8 from J; bases not matched to a gene: 5. Germline CDR1 and CDR2: DFQATT and SNEGSKA (reference sequence). This CDR3 comprises 13 residues. In nucleotides, the CDR3 is TGCAGTGCTAACAGGGGAAGGGATTCACCCCTCCACTTT. Translating gives CSANRGRDSPLHF.

This chain uses TRBV5-1 with TRBJ2-5; unclear D gene. Germline values: CDR1 SGHRS, CDR2 YFSETQ. Trimming took off 0 bases at V and 5 bases at J, with 8 bases between the two ends. The CDR3 loop spans 13 amino acids. CDR3: CASSLDGFETQYF. The CDR3 nucleotides read TGCGCCAGCAGCTTGGATGGATTTGAGACCCAGTACTTC.

The rearrangement joins TRBV3-1 to TRBJ2-1, with 12 positions matching TRBD2. Unmatched junction bases numbered 6, after V lost 3 bases and J lost 6 bases. This CDR3 has 16 residues. Germline assignment: CDR1 LGHDT and CDR2 YNNKEL (reference sequence). In nucleotides, the CDR3 is TGTGCCAGCAGCCACGAGACTAGCGGGAGAGGCAATGAGCAGTTCTTC. Protein product: CASSHETSGRGNEQFF.

The chain couples TRBV30 to TRBJ2-1; no definite D call. Between the trimmed V and J ends, which lost 8 bases and 8 bases, there was a span of 13 bases. CDR1 is GTSNPN, CDR2 SVGIG, per germline (reference sequence). The CDR3 covers 11 residues. DNA for the CDR3: TGTGCCGGCTCAACGTGGGATGAGCAGTTCTTC. Amino acid sequence: CAGSTWDEQFF.

A single count supports this clonotype. The gene calls are TRBV20-1 and TRBJ1-4, with 7 positions matching TRBD1. After removal of 3 bases from V and 6 bases from J, the junction contained 7 bases not matched to a gene. Looked up from germline, CDR1 is DFQATT and CDR2 is SNEGSKA (reference sequence). This CDR3 is built from 14 residues. DNA for the CDR3: TGCAGTGCTAGTGGCCAGGGGGGGGATGAAAAACTGTTTTTT. Protein sequence: CSASGQGGDEKLFF.

This chain uses TRBV6-6 with TRBJ1-2; D is undetermined. Germline V CDR1 and CDR2: MNHNY, SVGAGI (reference sequence). The CDR3 has 13 residues. Deletions cut 5 bases from V and 4 bases from J, with 11 bases between. CDR3 DNA: TGTGCCAGCAGTGACCGTGAGGCCTATGGCTACACCTTC. As protein: CASSDREAYGYTF.

The gene calls are TRBV3-1 and TRBJ2-7; 11 bases align to TRBD2. Germline V lookup: CDR1 LGHDT, CDR2 YNNKEL (reference sequence). CDR3 length: 15 amino acids. V trimming: 1 base; J trimming: 2 bases; junction bases outside the gene matches: 1. The CDR3 is CASSQGLAGPYEQYF. The CDR3 nucleotides read TGTGCCAGCAGCCAAGGACTAGCGGGGCCCTACGAGCAGTACTTC.

This clonotype was counted between two and nine times. The chain links TRBV16 to TRBJ1-5; D gene unclear. Germline CDR1 and CDR2: KGHSY and FQNENV. This CDR3 spans 13 amino acids. Trimming cost V 0 bases and J 3 bases, with 3 bases left between them. CDR3: CASSQSPNQPQHF. The CDR3, as DNA: TGTGCCAGCAGCCAATCTCCCAATCAGCCCCAGCATTTT.

This clonotype was detected only once. The rearrangement joins TRBV6-1 to TRBJ2-1; unclear D gene. Trimming shortened V by 1 base and J by 9 bases, and 4 bases separated the two germline ends. In germline, CDR1 is MNHNS, CDR2 SASEGT. This CDR3 spans 11 amino acids. The CDR3 loop is CASSEVGEQFF. In DNA, the CDR3 is TGTGCCAGCAGTGAAGTGGGTGAGCAGTTCTTC.

The CDR3 coding sequence is TGCAGCGCCTCGACCGGAGAAAAACTGTTTTTT. Translated, it gives CSASTGEKLFF. The chain employs TRBV29-1 and TRBJ1-4, with no clear D. The V gene lost 7 bases and the J gene lost 8 bases, with 11 bases spanning the gap. The CDR3 sequence is 11 residues long. CDR1 and CDR2 (germline): SQVTM, ANQGSEA.

The V gene is TRBV5-1, the J gene TRBJ2-7; 9 bases agree with TRBD2. The length of the CDR3 is 17 residues. Germline V gives CDR1 SGHRS, CDR2 YFSETQ. With 4 bases clipped from V and 7 bases from J, the junction kept 18 bases outside the gene matches. In nucleotides, the CDR3 is TGCGCCAGCAGCAACCTCATAGCGGGGGACCATCTGGAGGAGCAGTACTTC. This sequence encodes CASSNLIAGDHLEEQYF.

The chain combines TRBV10-3 with TRBJ1-6; tentative D call: TRBD1 (5 bases). Germline values: CDR1 ENHRY, CDR2 SYGVKD. The CDR3 totals 16 residues. Trimming stripped 4 bases from V and 9 bases from J, with 19 bases between. This chain's CDR3 is CAISGNRGFQGSPLHF. CDR3 nucleotides: TGTGCCATCAGTGGGAATAGGGGTTTCCAGGGTTCACCCCTCCACTTT.

This rearrangement joins TRBV6-5 to TRBJ1-2, with D possibly TRBD1 on 5 matching bases. The CDR3 length is 15 residues. V shed 2 bases and J shed 4 bases, with 14 bases lying between them. Germline-derived CDR1 and CDR2 are MNHEY and SVGAGI. The CDR3 protein is CASSYIGVGGYGYTF. In DNA form, the CDR3 reads TGTGCCAGCAGTTACATAGGGGTGGGTGGCTATGGCTACACCTTC.

This clonotype was detected only a few times. This sequence joins TRBV10-3 and TRBJ1-2, with 9 bases that match TRBD1. The germline V gene encodes CDR1 ENHRY and CDR2 SYGVKD. Unmatched junction bases numbered 3, after V lost 7 bases and J lost 6 bases. The CDR3 is made up of 12 amino acids. CDR3 nucleotide sequence: TGTGCCATCACTAGGACAGGGGATGGCTACACCTTC. Protein sequence: CAITRTGDGYTF.

This clonotype was observed a handful of times. V is TRBV29-1 and J is TRBJ2-7, with TRBD1 matching 7 bases. The CDR3 length is 16 residues. Germline lookup yields CDR1 SQVTM and CDR2 ANQGSEA. J was trimmed by 2 bases and V by 0 bases; bases with no gene match: 10. The CDR3 DNA sequence: TGCAGCGTTGAAGACACCCCCGGGACAGAAGCCTACGAGCAGTACTTC. As protein: CSVEDTPGTEAYEQYF.

The table lists this clonotype with a few counts. The V call is TRBV10-3, the J call TRBJ1-5, with D unresolved. V was pared by 3 bases and J by 0 bases, with 15 bases between. The CDR3 loop spans 17 amino acids. Looked up from germline, CDR1 is ENHRY and CDR2 is SYGVKD. The chain's CDR3 is CAISDFPAGSSNQPQHF. CDR3 coding DNA: TGTGCCATCAGTGACTTTCCCGCCGGCAGTAGCAATCAGCCCCAGCATTTT.

This rearrangement joins TRBV19 to TRBJ2-7; possibly TRBD1 for D (6 bases). Germline loops: CDR1 LNHDA, CDR2 SQIVND (reference sequence). Trimming removed 6 bases from V and 4 bases from J, with 22 bases in between. The CDR3 runs to 16 residues. The CDR3, as DNA: TGTGCCAGTAGCAACCACAGGGTCAGGAAAGAATACGAGCAGTACTTC. The encoded protein is CASSNHRVRKEYEQYF.

J is TRBJ2-1 and V is TRBV2; D gene uncertain. Looked up from germline, CDR1 is SNHLY and CDR2 is FYNNEI. CDR3 length: 13 amino acids. V was trimmed by 6 bases and J by 2 bases, leaving 8 bases between them. The chain's CDR3 is CASRVQAYNEQFF. CDR3 bases: TGTGCCAGCAGGGTCCAGGCCTACAATGAGCAGTTCTTC.

V is TRBV7-3 and J is TRBJ2-5; 7 nucleotides match TRBD2. The CDR3 length is 15 residues. With 5 bases clipped from V and 4 bases from J, the junction kept 10 bases outside the gene matches. Germline CDR1 is SGHTA and CDR2 is FQGTGA. The CDR3 loop is CASSLGGMRRETQYF. CDR3 sequence (DNA): TGTGCCAGCAGCCTCGGGGGGATGAGACGAGAGACCCAGTACTTC.

Many counts were recorded for this clonotype. The genes are TRBV7-7 and TRBJ2-1; 10 bases fit TRBD2. CDR1 and CDR2 (germline): SSHAT, FNYEAQ (reference sequence). The CDR3 loop spans 15 amino acids. The V segment lost 5 bases and the J segment 3 bases; nucleotides outside the gene matches: 4. The CDR3 sequence is CASSRTSGIYNEQFF. The CDR3 DNA follows: TGTGCCAGCAGCCGGACTAGCGGCATCTACAATGAGCAGTTCTTC.

The chain recombines TRBV9 with TRBJ2-5; D is possibly TRBD2 (6 bases). The CDR3 totals 14 residues. Germline assignment: CDR1 SGDLS and CDR2 YYNGEE. V was cut by 0 bases and J by 1 base, with 7 bases left in between. The DNA of the CDR3 is TGTGCCAGCAGCGTAGGAGCGGGCCAAGAGACCCAGTACTTC. Amino acids: CASSVGAGQETQYF.